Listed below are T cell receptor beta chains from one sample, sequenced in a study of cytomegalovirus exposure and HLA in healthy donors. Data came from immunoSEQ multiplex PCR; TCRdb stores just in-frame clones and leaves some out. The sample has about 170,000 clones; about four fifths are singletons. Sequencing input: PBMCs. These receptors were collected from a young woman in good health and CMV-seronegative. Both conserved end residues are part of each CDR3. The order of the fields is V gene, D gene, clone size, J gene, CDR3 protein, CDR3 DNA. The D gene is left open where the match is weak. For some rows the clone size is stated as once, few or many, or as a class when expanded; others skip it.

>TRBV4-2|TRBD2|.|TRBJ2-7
CASSLGTSGSYEQYF
TGTGCCAGCAGCCTCGGGACTAGCGGATCCTACGAGCAGTACTTC
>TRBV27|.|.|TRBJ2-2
CASSLSLYTGELFF
TGTGCCAGCAGTTTATCCCTCTACACCGGGGAGCTGTTTTTT
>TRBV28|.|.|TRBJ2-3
CASSPRSGDTQYF
TGTGCCAGCAGCCCGCGATCTGGAGATACGCAGTATTTT
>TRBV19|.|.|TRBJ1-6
CASQKWSNNSPLHF
TGTGCCAGTCAGAAATGGTCGAATAATTCACCCCTCCACTTT
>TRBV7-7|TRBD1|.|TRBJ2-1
CASSSGPGQGFDEQFF
TGTGCTAGCAGCTCCGGCCCGGGACAGGGGTTCGATGAGCAGTTCTTC
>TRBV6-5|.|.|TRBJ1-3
CASSSTQLTSGNTIYF
TGTGCCAGCAGTTCAACACAGCTTACCTCTGGAAACACCATATATTTT
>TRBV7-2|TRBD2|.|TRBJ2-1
CASRMLAGGNNEQFF
TGTGCCAGCAGAATGCTAGCGGGAGGTAACAATGAGCAGTTCTTC
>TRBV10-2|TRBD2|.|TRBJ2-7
CASSERREGNEQYF
TGCGCCAGCAGTGAGCGGCGGGAGGGTAACGAGCAGTACTTC
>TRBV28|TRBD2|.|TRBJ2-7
CASTRLARSYEQYF
TGTGCCAGCACCCGACTAGCCCGCTCCTACGAGCAGTACTTC
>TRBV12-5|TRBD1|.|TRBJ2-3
CASGLGQGGRADTQYF
TGTGCTAGTGGTTTGGGACAGGGGGGAAGGGCAGATACGCAGTATTTT
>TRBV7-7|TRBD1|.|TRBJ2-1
CASSQIGGTGTNEQFF
TGTGCTAGCAGTCAAATCGGCGGGACAGGGACCAATGAGCAGTTCTTC
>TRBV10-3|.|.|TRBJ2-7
CAISERGGADEQYF
TGTGCCATCAGTGAGAGGGGGGGAGCGGACGAGCAGTACTTC
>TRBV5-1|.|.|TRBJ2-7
CASSSDYEQYF
TGCGCCAGCAGCTCAGACTACGAGCAGTACTTC
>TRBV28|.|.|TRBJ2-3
CASSQTVTGDSTDTQYF
TGTGCCAGCAGTCAAACGGTAACAGGCGATAGCACAGATACGCAGTATTTT
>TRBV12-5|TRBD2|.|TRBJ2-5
CASGLGTSGKETQYF
TGTGCTAGTGGTTTGGGGACTAGCGGGAAAGAGACCCAGTACTTC
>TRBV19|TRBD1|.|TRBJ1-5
CASSPDRGPDQPQHF
TGTGCCAGTAGTCCGGACAGGGGCCCAGATCAGCCCCAGCATTTT
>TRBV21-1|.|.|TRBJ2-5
CASSKWRDQETQYF
TGTGCCAGCAGCAAATGGAGGGACCAAGAGACCCAGTACTTC
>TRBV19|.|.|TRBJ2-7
CASSTPRPGQGRSYEQYF
TGTGCCAGTAGTACCCCCCGACCAGGGCAGGGCAGGAGTTACGAGCAGTACTTC
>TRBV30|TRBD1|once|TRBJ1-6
CAWSMGTDNSPLHF
TGTGCCTGGAGCATGGGGACAGATAATTCACCCCTCCACTTT
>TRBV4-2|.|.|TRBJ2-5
CASSQGVGDRGETQYF
TGTGCCAGCAGCCAAGGAGTAGGTGACAGAGGCGAGACCCAGTACTTC
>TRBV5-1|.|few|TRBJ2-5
CASSFLGEETQYF
TGCGCCAGCAGCTTTTTGGGCGAGGAGACCCAGTACTTC
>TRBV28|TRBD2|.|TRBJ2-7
CASSGGVWYEQYF
TGTGCCAGCAGTGGGGGGGTTTGGTACGAGCAGTACTTC
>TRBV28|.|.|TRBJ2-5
CASSLLPQGSSETQYF
TGTGCCAGCAGTTTGCTCCCCCAGGGGTCGTCAGAGACCCAGTACTTC
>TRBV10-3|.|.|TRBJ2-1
CAISGRGVNEQFF
TGTGCCATATCCGGACGGGGTGTCAATGAGCAGTTCTTC
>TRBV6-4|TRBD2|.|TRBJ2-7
CANKTSGRVREQYF
TGTGCCAATAAGACTAGCGGGAGGGTACGCGAGCAGTACTTC
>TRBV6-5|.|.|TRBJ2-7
CASSYSGTRVGEQYF
TGTGCCAGCAGTTACTCTGGAACTCGGGTGGGCGAGCAGTACTTC
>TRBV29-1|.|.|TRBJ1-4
CSVQLRGGPTNEKLFF
TGCAGCGTGCAATTACGCGGGGGTCCAACTAATGAAAAACTGTTTTTT
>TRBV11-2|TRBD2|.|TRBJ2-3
CASSLVPPRSGRVSGTQYF
TGTGCCAGCAGCTTAGTACCCCCCAGGAGCGGGAGAGTCTCAGGGACGCAGTATTTT
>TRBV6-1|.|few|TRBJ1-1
CASSFRRSDTEAFF
TGTGCCAGCAGTTTCAGGAGGAGTGACACTGAAGCTTTCTTT
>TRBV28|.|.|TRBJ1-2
CASSFGQLDYGYTF
TGTGCCAGCAGTTTTGGACAGCTAGACTATGGCTACACCTTC
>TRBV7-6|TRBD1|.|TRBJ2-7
CASSPRQGPYEQYF
TGTGCCAGCAGCCCGCGACAGGGGCCCTACGAGCAGTACTTC
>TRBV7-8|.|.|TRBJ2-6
CASRYRETSGANVLTF
TGTGCCAGCAGATACAGGGAGACCTCTGGGGCCAACGTCCTGACTTTC
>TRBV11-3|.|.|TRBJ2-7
CASSLFAVPHAEQYF
TGTGCCAGCAGCTTGTTCGCAGTCCCCCATGCCGAGCAGTACTTC
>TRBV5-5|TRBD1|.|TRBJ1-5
CASSLMAGTGNQPQHF
TGTGCCAGCAGCCTAATGGCTGGGACAGGGAATCAGCCCCAGCATTTT
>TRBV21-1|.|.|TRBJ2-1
CASSKVKACSYNEQFF
TGTGCCAGCAGCAAAGTCAAAGCCTGCTCCTACAATGAGCAGTTCTTC
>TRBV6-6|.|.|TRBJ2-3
CASSYLRWADTQYF
TGTGCCAGCAGTTACTTGAGGTGGGCAGATACGCAGTATTTT
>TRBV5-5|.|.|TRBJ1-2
CASSADMNYGYTF
TGTGCCAGCAGCGCGGACATGAACTATGGCTACACCTTC
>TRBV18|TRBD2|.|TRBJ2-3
CASSPNQASGYTDTQYF
TGTGCCAGCTCACCGAATCAGGCTAGCGGATACACAGATACGCAGTATTTT
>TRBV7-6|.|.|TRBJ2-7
CASSKGAGAYEQYF
TGTGCCAGCAGCAAAGGGGCAGGAGCCTACGAGCAGTACTTC
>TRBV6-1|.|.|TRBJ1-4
CASRQGTLKLFF
TGTGCCAGCAGGCAGGGGACATTGAAACTGTTTTTT
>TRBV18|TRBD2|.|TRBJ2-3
CASSPLRTSGRALITDTQYF
TGTGCCAGCTCACCTCTAAGGACTAGCGGGAGGGCCTTGATCACAGATACGCAGTATTTT
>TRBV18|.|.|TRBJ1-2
CASSPGATNYGYTF
TGTGCCAGCTCACCAGGGGCAACAAACTATGGCTACACCTTC
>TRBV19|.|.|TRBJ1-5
CASSMAVNQPQHF
TGTGCCAGTAGTATGGCTGTTAATCAGCCCCAGCATTTT
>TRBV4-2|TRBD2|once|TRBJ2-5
CASSQLAGGQETQYF
TGTGCCAGCAGCCAACTAGCGGGAGGGCAAGAGACCCAGTACTTC
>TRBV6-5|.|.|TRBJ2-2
CASSQTFTGELFF
TGTGCCAGCAGTCAGACATTCACCGGGGAGCTGTTTTTT
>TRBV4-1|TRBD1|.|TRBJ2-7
CASSPPGQGYEQYF
TGCGCCAGCAGCCCCCCGGGACAGGGCTACGAGCAGTACTTC
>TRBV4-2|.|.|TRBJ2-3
CASSQEYGTDTQYF
TGTGCCAGCAGCCAAGAATACGGGACAGATACGCAGTATTTT
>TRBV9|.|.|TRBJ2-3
CASSVVTHTDTQYF
TGTGCCAGCAGCGTAGTCACACACACAGATACGCAGTATTTT
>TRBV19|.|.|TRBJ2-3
CASSIRRKSGADTQYF
TGTGCCAGTAGTATAAGGAGGAAAAGCGGCGCAGATACGCAGTATTTT
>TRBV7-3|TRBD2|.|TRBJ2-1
CASSQNTGGYNEQFF
TGTGCCAGCAGCCAAAATACGGGAGGGTACAATGAGCAGTTCTTC
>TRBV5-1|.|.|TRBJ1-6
CASSTQGTTSPLHF
TGCGCCAGCAGTACTCAGGGGACCACTTCACCCCTCCACTTT
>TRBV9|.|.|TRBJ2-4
CASSAARDGNIQYF
TGTGCCAGCAGCGCCGCCAGGGATGGAAACATTCAGTACTTC
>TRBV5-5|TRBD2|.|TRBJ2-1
CASSPRLANEQFF
TGTGCCAGCAGCCCGCGACTAGCCAATGAGCAGTTCTTC
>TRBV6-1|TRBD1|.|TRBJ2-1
CASSEGTGEYNEQFF
TGTGCCAGCAGTGAGGGGACAGGGGAATACAATGAGCAGTTCTTC